Presented here are 13 T cell receptor beta chains from one specimen sequenced in a study of blood T cell repertoires in COVID-19. Assay used: immunoSEQ multiplex PCR; TCRdb lists only in-frame clones, some missing. The sample lists around 270,000 clones, roughly 90% occurring once. Sequences were obtained from peripheral blood. All receptors derive from a man aged 60-69 years who had recovered from COVID-19.

Here the CDR3 DNA reads TGTGCCAGTAGTTCCCCGGGACAGGGGGGCATTCAGTACTTC. Its protein product is CASSSPGQGGIQYF. V usage is TRBV19 and J usage is TRBJ2-4; 11 bases map to TRBD1. Unmatched junction bases numbered 6, after V lost 5 bases and J lost 9 bases. The CDR3 sequence is 14 residues long. Germline lookup yields CDR1 LNHDA and CDR2 SQIVND (reference sequence). The full variable domain, in which reference TRBV19 and TRBJ2-4 provide the parts outside the CDR3, is DGGITQSPKYLFRKEGQNVTLSCEQNLNHDAMYWYRQDPGQGLRLIYYSQIVNDFQKGDIAEGYSVSREKKESFPLTVTSAQKNPTAFYLCASSSPGQGGIQYFGAGTRLSVL.

The chain combines TRBV9 with TRBJ2-4; TRBD2 matches at 9 bases. Germline V CDR1 and CDR2: SGDLS, YYNGEE. This CDR3 is 16 amino acids long. With V trimmed by 0 bases and J by 0 bases, 1 base remained unmatched. The CDR3 DNA sequence: TGTGCCAGCAGCGTAGCGACTAGCGGAGCCAAAAACATTCAGTACTTC. Translation gives CASSVATSGAKNIQYF.

Turning to this clone: One end of the junction fails to match germline, which may point to a read error. V and J are TRBV12-3 or TRBV12-4 and TRBJ2-7; 12 positions match TRBD2. This CDR3 has 13 amino acids. The CDR3 loop reads CASSFAMTSGGNF. The DNA of the CDR3 is TGTGCCAGCAGTTTCGCGATGACTAGCGGGGGCAACTTC.

V is TRBV11-2 and J is TRBJ1-2, with a possible D match to TRBD1 (5 bases). CDR1 and CDR2 from the germline V gene are SGHAT and FQNNGV. V lost 6 bases and J 4 bases, leaving 9 bases between the germline ends. The length of the CDR3 is 12 residues. Here the CDR3 DNA reads TGTGCCAGCAGGGAGGGGACCTATGGCTACACCTTC. Protein sequence: CASREGTYGYTF.

CDR3 protein: CASSPRDRGRDTQYF. The CDR3 bases are TGTGCCAGCTCACCCCGGGACAGGGGTAGAGATACGCAGTATTTT. The chain carries TRBV18 and TRBJ2-3; 10 bases align to TRBD1. The germline CDR1 and CDR2 sequences are KGHSH and LQKENI. CDR3 length: 15 residues. With V trimmed by 3 bases and J by 5 bases, 5 bases remained unmatched.

This CDR3 is CASGLTPRAGDTGELFF. Here the CDR3 DNA reads TGTGCTAGTGGTCTCACGCCGCGGGCAGGAGACACCGGGGAGCTGTTTTTT. The chain employs TRBV12-5 and TRBJ2-2, with D possibly being TRBD2 (5 bases). There are 17 residues in the CDR3. Germline V gives CDR1 LGHNT, CDR2 FRNRAP. The ends were cut back, 5 bases at V and 3 bases at J, with 19 bases in the middle.

This clone was counted only a few times. The chain links TRBV5-1 to TRBJ2-3; no reliable D call. Germline CDR1 reads SGHRS; CDR2 reads YFSETQ. The CDR3 is 12 residues long. V shed 4 bases and J shed 1 base, with 4 bases lying between them. The DNA for the CDR3 is TGCGCCAGCAGCCCAGGCACAGATACGCAGTATTTT. It yields the protein CASSPGTDTQYF.

The V call is TRBV6-4, the J call TRBJ2-5; perhaps TRBD2 as D (5 bases). Per the germline V gene, CDR1 is MRHNA and CDR2 is SNTAGT. CDR3 length equals 13 residues. Trimming removed 0 bases from V and 4 bases from J, with 6 bases in between. This chain's CDR3 is CASSDSGGETQYF. The CDR3 DNA reads as TGTGCCAGCAGTGACTCTGGAGGAGAGACCCAGTACTTC.

The CDR3, as DNA: TGTGCATCCGGTCTCTCGGGGGGTATGAACACTGAAGCTTTCTTT. Translated, it gives CASGLSGGMNTEAFF. The rearrangement joins TRBV7-6 to TRBJ1-1; perhaps TRBD1 as D (5 bases). This CDR3 is 15 amino acids long. The germline V gene encodes CDR1 SGHVS and CDR2 FNYEAQ.

The V call is TRBV7-6, the J call TRBJ2-7, with TRBD1 matching 8 bases. Germline assignment: CDR1 SGHVS and CDR2 FNYEAQ. The length of the CDR3 is 14 residues. Trimming at V came to 3 bases and at J to 3 bases, leaving 4 bases not matched to a gene. The DNA of the CDR3 is TGTGCCAGCAGCTTCGGACAGGGACTCTACGAGCAGTACTTC. It encodes CASSFGQGLYEQYF.

The chain is built from TRBV3-1 (or the pseudogene TRBV3-2) and TRBJ2-2; tentatively, D is TRBD2 (5 bases). The CDR3 consists of 17 residues. CDR1 is LGHDT, CDR2 YNNKEL, per germline (reference sequence). V lost 0 bases and J lost 6, with 17 bases in between. CDR3 amino acids: CASSQESRVVVAGELFF. DNA for the CDR3: TGTGCCAGCAGCCAAGAGTCGCGGGTTGTTGTAGCCGGGGAGCTGTTTTTT.

This clone was seen only once. The rearrangement joins TRBV5-1 to TRBJ2-7; D gene unclear. Trimming left V 2 bases short and J 0 bases short, with 9 bases between. The germline V gene has CDR1 SGHRS and CDR2 YFSETQ. The CDR3 has 14 residues. In DNA, the CDR3 is TGCGCCAGCAGCTTAAGCCCGGGCTCCTACGAGCAGTACTTC. Translated, it gives CASSLSPGSYEQYF.

The chain has TRBV5-1 and TRBJ2-1; 8 bases line up with TRBD2. In germline, CDR1 is SGHRS, CDR2 YFSETQ. The CDR3 consists of 16 residues. V lost 0 bases to trimming and J lost 7 bases; unmatched junction nucleotides: 9. CDR3 nucleotide sequence: TGCGCCAGCAGCTTGGTAGCGGGGAATCTTTTGAATGAGCAGTTCTTC. Its translation is CASSLVAGNLLNEQFF. The whole variable domain, filled in from reference TRBV5-1 and TRBJ2-1, reads KAGVTQTPRYLIKTRGQQVTLSCSPISGHRSVSWYQQTPGQGLQFLFEYFSETQRNKGNFPGRFSGRQFSNSRSEMNVSTLELGDSALYLCASSLVAGNLLNEQFFGPGTRLTVL.